This T cell receptor (beta chain) was identified in a study of T cell repertoires in cytomegalovirus infection. Study details: Recently identified HLA-C-restricted and well-studied HLA-B-restricted CMV epitopes were used. Indications of both CMV infection and matching HLA type were provided by public TCR beta signatures.

Only a few counts were recorded for this clonotype. Antigen: not known. The study, taken as a whole, reports: The ex vivo response was dominated by HLA-C-restricted CMV-specific TCR beta clonotypes. Summed frequency of shared TCR beta families picked out CMV carriers who also had the relevant HLA.

TCRdb reanalysed the reads using MiXCR and keeps one entry per CDR3 protein. Seen here are hundreds of thousands of distinct CDR3 sequences, around 30% observed once, and the top ten hold more than 13%. Germline CDR1 reads SNHLY; CDR2 reads FYNNEI. The junction had 5 bases not matched to a gene; V was cut back by 0 bases and J by 0 bases. The CDR3 runs to 18 residues. The source of this sequence is a human donor in good health (CMV status not recorded). Some clones in this sample may be carry-over from other donors' samples. Sequenced material: cultured CD8+ T cells from PBMCs, taken from culture after CMV antigen stimulation. The chain links TRBV2 to TRBJ2-5; TRBD2 agrees at 12 bases. As DNA, the CDR3 is TGTGCCAGCAGTGAAGCGCAAGGACTAGCGGGGTACCAAGAGACCCAGTACTTC. It encodes CASSEAQGLAGYQETQYF.